Presented here are 22 T cell receptor beta chains from one specimen sequenced in a study of shared clonotypes between healthy human individuals. Profiled with immunoSEQ multiplex PCR; TCRdb holds only in-frame clones, not every one. In the table there are 2 million to 2.5 million clones, approximately 93% of which are singletons. Sequenced material: naive CD4+ T cells from PBMCs. Documented subset: CD45RA+ positively selected. The receptors derive from a man aged 18 to 35 in good health. Some clones in this sample may be carry-over from other donors' samples.

This chain links TRBV19 with TRBJ2-7, with TRBD1 identical over 9 bases. V gave up 5 bases and J gave up 1 base; unmatched junction bases: 9. CDR1 is LNHDA, CDR2 SQIVND, per germline (reference sequence). This CDR3 region has 16 residues. The CDR3 sequence is CASSSLGTGLSYEQYF. The CDR3 bases are TGTGCCAGTAGTTCTTTGGGGACAGGGCTATCCTACGAGCAGTACTTC. Using reference TRBV19 and TRBJ2-7 for the parts outside the CDR3, the full variable domain is DGGITQSPKYLFRKEGQNVTLSCEQNLNHDAMYWYRQDPGQGLRLIYYSQIVNDFQKGDIAEGYSVSREKKESFPLTVTSAQKNPTAFYLCASSSLGTGLSYEQYFGPGTRLTVT.

A remark on this clone: Distinct nucleotide sequences in the sample also encode this CDR3. This chain joins TRBV7-3 and TRBJ2-5; 9 bases line up with TRBD2. Germline assignment: CDR1 SGHTA and CDR2 FQGTGA. The CDR3 has 14 amino acids. The J segment lost 5 bases and the V segment lost 0 bases, leaving 1 base of the junction unmatched. The CDR3 here is CASSLTSGSETQYF. CDR3 DNA sequence: TGTGCCAGCAGCTTAACTAGCGGGAGTGAGACCCAGTACTTC.

As regards this clone: Other DNA sequences within the sample encode an identical CDR3. The chain joins TRBV18 to TRBJ2-3; D tentatively fits TRBD1 or TRBD2 (6 bases each). Germline-derived CDR1 and CDR2 are KGHSH and LQKENI. The CDR3 runs 16 residues. V lost 6 bases, J lost 1 base, and 17 bases lay in between. DNA of the CDR3: TGTGCCAGCTCCCCGCCCGGGGGCGCGGGCACAGATACGCAGTATTTT. The encoded protein is CASSPPGGAGTDTQYF.

The chain combines TRBV5-1 with TRBJ2-1, with 8 bases aligning to TRBD2. The V gene's germline CDR1 is SGHRS and CDR2 YFSETQ. After removal of 4 bases from V and 8 bases from J, the junction contained 8 bases not matched to a gene. CDR3 length: 14 amino acids. CDR3 nucleotide sequence: TGCGCCAGCAGCCCCGGGGCAGCGGGAGATGAGCAGTTCTTC. This translates into CASSPGAAGDEQFF. The whole variable domain, remainder taken from reference TRBV5-1 and TRBJ2-1, is KAGVTQTPRYLIKTRGQQVTLSCSPISGHRSVSWYQQTPGQGLQFLFEYFSETQRNKGNFPGRFSGRQFSNSRSEMNVSTLELGDSALYLCASSPGAAGDEQFFGPGTRLTVL.

The V and J genes are TRBV6-6 and TRBJ1-1; D is unclear. The CDR3 runs to 13 residues. Germline V gives CDR1 MNHNY, CDR2 SVGAGI (reference sequence). V dropped 2 bases and J dropped 4 bases, with 8 bases sitting between them. In DNA, the CDR3 is TGTGCCAGCAGTTACATTACATTCACTGAAGCTTTCTTT. Protein product: CASSYITFTEAFF.

The V call is TRBV18, the J call TRBJ2-7, with a tentative D call TRBD1 (6 bases). The CDR3 covers 14 residues. Trimming left V 6 bases short and J 2 bases short, with 14 bases between. Germline CDR1 KGHSH, CDR2 LQKENI. The CDR3 nucleotides read TGTGCCAGCTCGCCCAATAAGGGGGCCTACGAGCAGTACTTC. This encodes CASSPNKGAYEQYF.

This clone was observed once. V is TRBV6-6 and J is TRBJ1-2, with D unresolved. The CDR3 is 11 amino acids. Germline-derived CDR1 and CDR2 are MNHNY and SVGAGI (reference sequence). Trimming removed 6 bases at V and 8 bases at J, with 10 bases between. CDR3 nucleotides: TGTGCCAGCAGAGGGAGCTGGGGCTACACCTTC. As protein: CASRGSWGYTF.

As regards this clone: This CDR3 is also generated by other DNA sequences in the sample. CDR3 amino acids: CASSLGAGNTEAFF. CDR3 nucleotide sequence: TGCGCCAGCAGTCTCGGTGCTGGGAACACTGAAGCTTTCTTT. The chain joins TRBV5-1 to TRBJ1-1; D is unclear. V was pared by 5 bases and J by 1 base, with 12 bases between. The CDR3 contains 14 residues. The germline V gene has CDR1 SGHRS and CDR2 YFSETQ.

With respect to this clone: Its ends do not fully match the called genes, so a read error is possible. This chain joins TRBV7-2 and TRBJ2-7; 8 bases map to TRBD2. CDR1 is SGHTA and CDR2 is FQGNSA in the germline V gene. This CDR3 is 14 amino acids long. CDR3: CASSLGGAGEMLNF. CDR3 nucleotide sequence: TGTGCCAGCAGTCTCGGAGGAGCGGGAGAAATGTTGAACTTC.

The chain couples TRBV28 to TRBJ1-5; 9 bases line up with TRBD1. The CDR3 covers 18 residues. The J segment lost 0 bases and the V segment lost 7 bases, leaving 13 bases of the junction unmatched. In germline, CDR1 is MDHEN, CDR2 SYDVKM. The CDR3 region is CASIPPGQGLYSNQPQHF. The CDR3 DNA sequence: TGTGCCAGCATCCCGCCGGGACAGGGCCTATATAGCAATCAGCCCCAGCATTTT.

The CDR3 protein is CASRSDRVGSPLHF. The CDR3 bases are TGTGCCAGCAGATCTGACAGGGTCGGTTCACCCCTCCACTTT. The chain recombines TRBV2 with TRBJ1-6; 7 bases agree with TRBD1. The germline V gene has CDR1 SNHLY and CDR2 FYNNEI. The J segment lost 9 bases and the V segment lost 6 bases, leaving 8 bases of the junction unmatched. The CDR3 contains 14 residues.

The gene calls are TRBV29-1 and TRBJ2-1; D perhaps matches TRBD2 (6 bases). Germline CDR1 and CDR2: SQVTM and ANQGSEA. Trimming left V 5 bases short and J 4 bases short, with 21 bases between. CDR3 length: 16 amino acids. CDR3 sequence: CSVRPISRGIYNEQFF. The CDR3 DNA is TGCAGCGTTAGGCCCATCTCTCGCGGGATATACAATGAGCAGTTCTTC.

The chain combines TRBV14 with TRBJ2-1; the match to TRBD2 covers 8 bases. Germline-derived CDR1 and CDR2 are SGHDN and FVKESK. This CDR3 region has 17 residues. V shed 0 bases, J shed 3 bases, and the junction held 7 bases outside the gene matches. The CDR3 is CASSQDWGGRNYNEQFF. The DNA for the CDR3 is TGTGCCAGCAGCCAAGATTGGGGCGGGAGGAACTACAATGAGCAGTTCTTC.

CDR3 loop: CASSLRDRGPYEQYF. Written as DNA, the CDR3 is TGTGCCAGCAGCCTCAGGGACAGGGGACCCTACGAGCAGTACTTC. This rearrangement joins TRBV11-1 to TRBJ2-7; 10 bases fit TRBD1. The CDR3 runs to 15 residues. V dropped 5 bases and J dropped 2; count of bases not matched to a gene: 6. Germline lookup yields CDR1 SGHAT and CDR2 FQDESV (reference sequence).

This chain uses TRBV21-1 with TRBJ2-2; the table gives TRBD2 as D, unverified against the DNA. TRBV21-1 is listed as a pseudogene. The CDR3 loop spans 21 amino acids. Here the CDR3 reads CASSLRGLAGVYPKNTGELFF. The CDR3 DNA is TGTGCCAGCAGCCTAAGGGGTCTAGCGGGAGTTTATCCAAAGAACACCGGGGAGCTGTTTTTT.

The chain recombines TRBV6-5 with TRBJ1-5; 9 bases fit TRBD1. V gave up 4 bases and J gave up 0 bases; unmatched junction bases: 4. This CDR3 has 16 residues. Germline loops: CDR1 MNHEY, CDR2 SVGAGI. The CDR3 spells CASSSDRGYSNQPQHF. The CDR3 nucleotides read TGTGCCAGCAGTTCCGACAGGGGGTATAGCAATCAGCCCCAGCATTTT.

The V gene is TRBV11-1, the J gene TRBJ2-5, with D perhaps TRBD2 (8 bases). The V and J ends lost 5 bases and 5 bases respectively, with 21 bases between them. Looked up from germline, CDR1 is SGHAT and CDR2 is FQDESV (reference sequence). The CDR3 length is 16 residues. The CDR3: CASSPRTGRLAETQYF. In nucleotides, the CDR3 is TGTGCCAGCAGCCCGAGGACAGGACGACTAGCGGAGACCCAGTACTTC.

This chain joins TRBV6-5 and TRBJ2-7; 8 bases align to TRBD2. The CDR3 consists of 13 residues. Per germline, CDR1 MNHEY and CDR2 SVGAGI. The J segment lost 7 bases and the V segment lost 7 bases, leaving 9 bases of the junction unmatched. CDR3 loop: CASKQAGAWEQYF. Written as DNA, the CDR3 is TGTGCCAGCAAACAAGCGGGAGCTTGGGAGCAGTACTTC.

This clone came up a few times. V is TRBV5-1 and J is TRBJ1-1; perhaps TRBD1 as D (6 bases). V dropped 2 bases and J dropped 3 bases, with 14 bases sitting between them. The CDR3 is 15 residues long. The germline gives CDR1 SGHRS, CDR2 YFSETQ. Written as DNA, the CDR3 is TGCGCCAGCAGCTTTAACGGGGGCTTCGACACTGAAGCTTTCTTT. It specifies CASSFNGGFDTEAFF.

The gene calls are TRBV7-2 and TRBJ2-7; 10 nucleotides match TRBD2. Germline V CDR1 and CDR2: SGHTA, FQGNSA. This CDR3 has 14 amino acids. V lost 5 bases and J lost 6; bases outside the gene matches: 7. DNA of the CDR3: TGTGCCAGCAGCCCCCAGCGGGAGGGCCTCGAGCAGTACTTC. Residues: CASSPQREGLEQYF.

The chain has TRBV25-1 and TRBJ2-5; 11 bases match TRBD2. V lost 6 bases and J lost 6; bases outside the gene matches: 9. Germline loops: CDR1 MGHDK, CDR2 SYGVNS. The CDR3 loop spans 15 amino acids. The CDR3 region is CASSDLAGGRKTQYF. DNA for the CDR3: TGTGCCAGCAGCGACTTAGCGGGAGGGAGGAAGACCCAGTACTTC.

Points on this clone: Other nucleotide sequences from this sample produce the same CDR3. This chain uses TRBV20-1 with TRBJ2-1; D gene unclear. This CDR3 region has 11 residues. Germline CDR1 and CDR2: DFQATT and SNEGSKA (reference sequence). Between the trimmed V and J ends, which lost 2 bases and 5 bases, there was a span of 4 bases. The CDR3 nucleotides are TGCAGTGCTAGACAGGACAATGAGCAGTTCTTC. Translating it yields CSARQDNEQFF.